The 6 T cell receptor beta chains presented below share a single source sample, sequenced in a study of blood T cell repertoires in COVID-19 (dated by TCRdb to the early 2020s). Libraries were built with the immunoSEQ multiplex PCR assay. Sourced from immuneACCESS, this table was stored by TCRdb with only in-frame sequences that have V and J called. A share of the clones is absent; for the studies checked, an unresolved V gene accounts for under half, and the remainder has no known explanation. The sample yields approximately 41,000 clones; approximately 85% were counted once. The ten biggest clones cover approximately 39% of the sample. The sequenced sample consisted of peripheral blood. All receptors derive from a man between 35 and 55 years old with active or convalescent COVID-19.

The CDR3 DNA follows: TGTGCCAGCAGCCAGACAGACAGGTCCCATGGCTACACCTTC. This gives the protein CASSQTDRSHGYTF. V is TRBV4-2 and J is TRBJ1-2; weak D call: TRBD1 (6 bases). V gave up 3 bases and J gave up 6 bases, with 14 bases separating them. The germline V gene has CDR1 LGHNA and CDR2 YNFKEQ. CDR3 length: 14 amino acids.

This clone was seen a few times. This chain connects TRBV3-1 (or the pseudogene TRBV3-2) to TRBJ2-2; the D gene is possibly TRBD2 (7 bases). This CDR3 has 17 residues. The V end lost 1 base, the J end lost 4 bases, and 16 bases lay between the germline ends. Germline CDR1 and CDR2: LGHDT and YNNKEL (reference sequence). CDR3 DNA: TGTGCCAGCAGCCAAGCCACACGGGGGGCCGGCACCGGGGAGCTGTTTTTT. This gives the protein CASSQATRGAGTGELFF.

The rearrangement uses TRBV20-1 and TRBJ1-1, with D possibly TRBD1 on 6 matching bases. With 3 bases removed from V and 0 bases from J, the gap between germline ends came to 20 bases. CDR1 and CDR2 from the germline V gene are DFQATT and SNEGSKA (reference sequence). CDR3 length equals 17 residues. CDR3 DNA sequence: TGCAGTGCTAGTACCGGCGCAGGGGCGGGGGTGAACACTGAAGCTTTCTTT. Its protein product is CSASTGAGAGVNTEAFF.

The chain is built from TRBV7-9 and TRBJ1-1; TRBD1 might be the D (5 bases). The ends were cut back, 4 bases at V and 5 bases at J, with 20 bases in the middle. This CDR3 is built from 16 residues. Germline CDR1 SEHNR, CDR2 FQNEAQ (reference sequence). CDR3 bases: TGTGCCAGCAGCTCCCCATCGGGGTTGGAGGGGACTGAAGCTTTCTTT. This gives the protein CASSSPSGLEGTEAFF.

The chain recombines TRBV6-4 with TRBJ2-3, with 8 bases that match TRBD2. CDR3 length equals 16 residues. CDR1 is MRHNA and CDR2 is SNTAGT in the germline V gene. After removal of 4 bases from V and 2 bases from J, the junction contained 8 bases not matched to a gene. CDR3 loop: CASSVNGRAPTDTQYF. CDR3 sequence (DNA): TGTGCCAGCAGTGTGAACGGGAGGGCCCCCACAGATACGCAGTATTTT.

This clone has just a few counts. The rearrangement uses TRBV30 and TRBJ2-7; 10 bases agree with TRBD2. Per the germline V gene, CDR1 is GTSNPN and CDR2 is SVGIG (reference sequence). V lost 2 bases to trimming and J lost 4 bases; unmatched junction nucleotides: 5. CDR3 length: 14 amino acids. CDR3 residues: CAWSRLAGVYEQYF. CDR3 in DNA: TGTGCCTGGAGTCGTCTAGCGGGAGTGTACGAGCAGTACTTC.